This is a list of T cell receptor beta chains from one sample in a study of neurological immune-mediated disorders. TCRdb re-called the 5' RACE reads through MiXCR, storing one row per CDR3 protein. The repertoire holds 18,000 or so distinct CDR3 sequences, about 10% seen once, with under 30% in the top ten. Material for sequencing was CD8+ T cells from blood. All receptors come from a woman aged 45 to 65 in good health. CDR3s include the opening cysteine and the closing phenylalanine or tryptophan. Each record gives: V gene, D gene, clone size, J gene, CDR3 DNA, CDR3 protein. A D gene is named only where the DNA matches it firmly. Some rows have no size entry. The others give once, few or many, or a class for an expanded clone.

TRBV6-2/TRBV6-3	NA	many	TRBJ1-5	TGTGCCAGCAGTCCCACGCCAGAAGGGGCTCAGCCCCAGCATTTT	CASSPTPEGAQPQHF
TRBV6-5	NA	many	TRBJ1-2	TGTGCCAGCACCACAGGTTTCGGCTACACCTTC	CASTTGFGYTF
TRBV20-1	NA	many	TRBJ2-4	TGCAGTGCTAGGCCCTTCAAGGGGGTGGAGGGTCTCAAAAACATTCAGTACTTC	CSARPFKGVEGLKNIQYF
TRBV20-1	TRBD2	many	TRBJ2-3	TGCAGTGCCCACAATGAAATGCTAGCGGGGGCCCTCACAGATACGCAGTATTTT	CSAHNEMLAGALTDTQYF
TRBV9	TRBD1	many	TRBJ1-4	TGTGCCAGCAGCTTCCGACAGGGTTTTGAAAAACTGTTTTTT	CASSFRQGFEKLFF
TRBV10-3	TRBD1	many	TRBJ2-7	TGTGCCATCAGGGAGGACAGGGGTGCCGCCTACGAGCAGTACTTC	CAIREDRGAAYEQYF
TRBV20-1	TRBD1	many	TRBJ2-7	TGCAGTCTACGACAGGGTCTGAGGTACGAGCAGTACTTC	CSLRQGLRYEQYF
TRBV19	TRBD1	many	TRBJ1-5	TGTGCCAGTAGTATAACTCTGGACAGGGTTGGTCAGCCCCAGCATTTT	CASSITLDRVGQPQHF
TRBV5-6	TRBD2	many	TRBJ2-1	TGTGCCAGCAGCTTAAGACTAGCGGGAGGATCCTACAATGAGCAGTTCTTC	CASSLRLAGGSYNEQFF
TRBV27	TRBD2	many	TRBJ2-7	TGTGCCAGCAGTTTGTCCGAGGGAGGGTCTTACGAGCAGTACTTC	CASSLSEGGSYEQYF
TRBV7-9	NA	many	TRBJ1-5	TGTGCCAGCAGCTCAGACACCCTCCCGTATCAGCCCCAGCATTTT	CASSSDTLPYQPQHF
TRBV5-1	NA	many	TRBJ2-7	TGCGCCAGCAGCGCCCACACGGCAGAGAGGTACTTC	CASSAHTAERYF
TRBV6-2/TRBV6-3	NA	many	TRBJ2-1	TGTGCCAGCAGTCCAGGGGAGCATAGGTTCTTC	CASSPGEHRFF
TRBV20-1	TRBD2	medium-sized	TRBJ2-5	TGCAGTGCAACAATAGGACTAGCGGGAGGTCGAGAGACCCAGTACTTC	CSATIGLAGGRETQYF
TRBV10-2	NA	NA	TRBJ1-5	TGCGCCAGCAGCTGGGACACCCAGGGCAATCAGCCCCAGCATTTT	CASSWDTQGNQPQHF
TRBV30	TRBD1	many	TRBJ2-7	TGTGCCTGGAGTAACGGGTTGGACAGGGACCCCTACGAGCAGTACTTC	CAWSNGLDRDPYEQYF
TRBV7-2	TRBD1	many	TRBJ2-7	TGTGCCAGCAGCCTGGGACAGCCAAACGAGCAGTACTTC	CASSLGQPNEQYF
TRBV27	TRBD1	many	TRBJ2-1	TGTGCCAGCAGTTTACGCCGGGACAGGGAGGACGTTGAGCAGTTCTTC	CASSLRRDREDVEQFF
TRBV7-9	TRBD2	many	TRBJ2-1	TGTGCCAGCAGCTCGGGACTAGCCGTGGATGAGCAGTTCTTC	CASSSGLAVDEQFF
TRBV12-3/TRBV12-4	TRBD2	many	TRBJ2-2	TGTGCCAGCAGCCGTCCGGGGACTAGGACCACCGGGGAGCTGTTTTTT	CASSRPGTRTTGELFF
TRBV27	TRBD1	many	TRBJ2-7	TGTGCCAGCAGATATCGGACAGGTTTTAACGAGCAGTACTTC	CASRYRTGFNEQYF
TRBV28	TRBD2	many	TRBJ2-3	TGTGCCAGCCGTGGACTAGCGGGGGAGGTCACAGATACGCAGTATTTT	CASRGLAGEVTDTQYF
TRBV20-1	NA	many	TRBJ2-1	TGCAGTGCTAGAGACCCAGCGGGCCCACCGTCCTACAATGAGCAGTTCTTC	CSARDPAGPPSYNEQFF
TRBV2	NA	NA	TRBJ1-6	TGTGCCAGTGAAGCGCCTTTGGGTGGGCCGGGTTCACCCCTCCACTTT	CASEAPLGGPGSPLHF
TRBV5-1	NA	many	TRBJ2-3	TGCGCCAGCAGCTTGGACTTAGCCCCAGATACGCAGTATTTT	CASSLDLAPDTQYF
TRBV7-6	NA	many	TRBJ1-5	TGTGCCTCCGGGGCAGGGAATCAGCCCCAGCATTTT	CASGAGNQPQHF
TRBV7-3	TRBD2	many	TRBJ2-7	TGTGCCAGCAGCCTAGCGGGAGGGTCCACCTACGAGCAGTACTTC	CASSLAGGSTYEQYF
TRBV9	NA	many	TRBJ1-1	TGTGCCAGCAGCGTAGAGGAGGGGAACACTGAAGCTTTCTTT	CASSVEEGNTEAFF
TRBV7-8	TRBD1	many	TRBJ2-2	TGTGCCAGCAGCCCGTACGCTTCGTCCAGGGGGCTAGGGGAGCTGTTTTTT	CASSPYASSRGLGELFF
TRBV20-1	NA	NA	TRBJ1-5	TGCAGTGCGCTACAGGGCGATCAGCCCCAGCATTTT	CSALQGDQPQHF
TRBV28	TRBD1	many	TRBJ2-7	TGTGCCAGCAGGGACCGGGACAGGGAATACGAGCAGTACTTC	CASRDRDREYEQYF
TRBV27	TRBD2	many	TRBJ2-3	TGTGCCAGCTGGCGGGGGATCGCAGATACGCAGTATTTT	CASWRGIADTQYF
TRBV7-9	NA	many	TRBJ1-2	TGTGCCAGCAGCTTAGAACGGAACTATGGCTACACCTTC	CASSLERNYGYTF
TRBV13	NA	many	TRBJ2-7	TGTGCCAGCAGCGGAACACCTTCCCCCAGTTACTCCTACGAGCAGTACTTC	CASSGTPSPSYSYEQYF
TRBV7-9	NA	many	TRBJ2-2	TGTGCCAGCAGCTTCGAGAACAGGGCGGGAACCGGGGAGCTGTTTTTT	CASSFENRAGTGELFF
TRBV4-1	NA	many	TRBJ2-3	TGCGCCAGCAATTCGGGGAGCGATACGCAGTATTTT	CASNSGSDTQYF
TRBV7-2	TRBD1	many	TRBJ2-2	TGTGCCAGCAGCCCCCGACAGGGGGCCATCGGGGAGCTGTTTTTT	CASSPRQGAIGELFF
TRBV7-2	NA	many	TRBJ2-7	TGTGCCAGCGGCGCTGTCCAGACCTACGAGCAGTACTTC	CASGAVQTYEQYF
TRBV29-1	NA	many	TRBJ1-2	TGCAGCGTTGAATCAGAGGACTATGGCTACACCTTC	CSVESEDYGYTF
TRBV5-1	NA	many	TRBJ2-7	TGCGCCAGCGGGGATGGAGGAGGCTACGAGCAGTACTTC	CASGDGGGYEQYF
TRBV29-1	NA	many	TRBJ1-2	TGCAGCGTTGAAGATATATCCCGGGAAGGGGGCTATGGCTACACCTTC	CSVEDISREGGYGYTF
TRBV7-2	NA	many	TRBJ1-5	TGTGCCAGCAGCGTAGGGCTTGGCAATCAGCCCCAGCATTTT	CASSVGLGNQPQHF
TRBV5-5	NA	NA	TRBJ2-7	TGTGCCAGCTTGGACTGGGTCACCGAGCAGTACTTC	CASLDWVTEQYF
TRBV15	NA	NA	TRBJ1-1	TGTGCCACCAGCCGGCTACAGGACACTGAAGCTTTCTTT	CATSRLQDTEAFF
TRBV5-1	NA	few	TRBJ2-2	TGCGCCAGCAGCTTGGGCGGGCCCACCGGGGAGCTGTTTTTT	CASSLGGPTGELFF
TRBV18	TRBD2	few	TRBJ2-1	TGTGCCAGCTCACGCGGACTAGCGGGAGTAGGCTCCCTACTCTACAATGAGCAGTTCTTC	CASSRGLAGVGSLLYNEQFF
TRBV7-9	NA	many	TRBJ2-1	TGTGCCAGCAGCCCCCCCGGGACACTCTACAATGAGCAGTTCTTC	CASSPPGTLYNEQFF
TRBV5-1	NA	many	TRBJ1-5	TGCGCCAGCAGCCCGGACGGGGTTTTAGGCCAGCCCCAGCATTTT	CASSPDGVLGQPQHF
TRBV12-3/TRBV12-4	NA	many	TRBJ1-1	TGTGCCAGCAGGTGGAAAGGACAGCCGACGAGCACTGAAGCTTTCTTT	CASRWKGQPTSTEAFF
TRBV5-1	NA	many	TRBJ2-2	TGCGCCAGCAGCTTGGTCCCCGGGGAGCTGTTTTTT	CASSLVPGELFF
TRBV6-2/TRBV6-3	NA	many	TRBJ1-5	TGTGCCAGCAGTTATGGGATGAATCAGCCCCAGCATTTT	CASSYGMNQPQHF
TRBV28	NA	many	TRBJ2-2	TGTGCCAGCAGTTTTGGATCGAGGGGGGAGCTGTTTTTT	CASSFGSRGELFF
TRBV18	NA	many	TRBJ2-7	TGTGCCAGCCGTGGACAGAATTCCTACGAGCAGTACTTC	CASRGQNSYEQYF
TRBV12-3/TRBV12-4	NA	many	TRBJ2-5	TGTGCCAGCAGCGACAGCAGAGAGACCCAGTACTTC	CASSDSRETQYF